This section outlines one T cell receptor beta chain sequence together with its context. With 3 bases clipped from V and 7 bases from J, the junction kept 3 bases outside the gene matches. Germline V lookup: CDR1 SEHNR, CDR2 FQNEAQ (reference sequence). The CDR3 has 12 residues. This entry comes from a study of shared clonotypes between healthy human individuals. Sequencing was performed with immunoSEQ multiplex PCR; in TCRdb, only in-frame clones are kept and a portion is missing. The table has 450,000 to 650,000 clones, 70% to 80% seen once. This TCR was sampled from a woman aged 40 to 50 in good health. Some clones in this sample may be carry-over from other donors' samples. The chain couples TRBV7-9 to TRBJ2-7; 7 nucleotides agree with TRBD2. The sequencing sample was made of PBMCs. The CDR3 DNA reads TGTGCCAGCAGCTTGTCGGGAGGAGAGCAGTACTTC. Translating it yields CASSLSGGEQYF.